Below, one T cell receptor beta chain is given with its context. The data were produced by immunoSEQ multiplex PCR, yet TCRdb's version contains in-frame clones alone and is incomplete. The table shows 2,500 or so clones, with 70% to 90% occurring only once. CDR3 length: 13 residues. Germline V CDR1 and CDR2: SQVTM, ANQGSEA. The V gene end was trimmed by 5 bases and the J gene end by 6 bases; junction bases not matched to a gene: 4. The data are from a study of memory CD8 T cells in hepatitis C reinfection. The overall study: After reinfection, a couple of primary-infection resolvers became chronically infected.

Time point described: peak reinfection, 3 to 8 weeks after reinfection detection. TCR sequencing was done directly ex vivo on sorted cells, without expansion in vitro. The sequenced material came from naive CD8+ T cells sorted from blood. This sequence originates from a man between 45 and 60 years old with hepatitis C virus infection. The gene calls are TRBV29-1 and TRBJ2-2; 9 bases map to TRBD1. CDR3 in amino acids: CSVKGTGSGELFF. The CDR3 region has the DNA TGCAGCGTTAAAGGGACAGGGTCCGGGGAGCTGTTTTTT.